This is a list of T cell receptor beta chains from one sample in a study of cytotoxic CD8 clonotypes in ibrutinib-treated CLL. Clones were read by immunoSEQ multiplex PCR, and TCRdb kept only the in-frame ones, dropping some. The table shows over 100,000 clones, with 70% to 90% occurring only once. The sample consisted of PBMCs, taken after 24 months of ibrutinib treatment. Receptor source: a human donor with chronic lymphocytic leukemia. Each CDR3 is given with its conserved first and last residue.

J gene	V gene	CDR3 protein
TRBJ1-2	TRBV7-2	CASSWGQVPYGYTF
TRBJ2-1	TRBV7-8	CASSRNGWAYNEQFF
TRBJ2-2	TRBV10-1	CASRLADAGELFF
TRBJ2-1	TRBV5-6	CASSLGRGRALRNNEQFF
TRBJ2-3	TRBV7-9	CASSKDRAGVNTQYF
TRBJ2-7	TRBV28	CASSFGGNGYEQYF
TRBJ2-1	TRBV7-3	CASSWRAKNEQFF
TRBJ1-5	TRBV5-1	CASSPGSGGVNQPQHF
TRBJ2-7	TRBV28	CASSLNAPYEQYF
TRBJ1-2	TRBV28	CASSYIRGRSHGYTF
TRBJ1-1	TRBV7-8	CASSLGPGQGNTEAFF
TRBJ1-1	TRBV18	CASSSGQGGSEAFF
TRBJ1-2	TRBV7-9	CAARTGGFYGYTF
TRBJ2-2	TRBV4-3	CASSQPPGLAGGELFF
TRBJ1-1	TRBV6-5	CASSLGRNTEAFF
TRBJ2-5	TRBV7-2	CASRTQGETQYF
TRBJ2-3	TRBV27	CASSDLVAGGTDTQYF
TRBJ1-1	TRBV19	CASSDPRGKDTEAFF
TRBJ1-6	TRBV28	CASSPAGGGGNSPLHF
TRBJ2-1	TRBV4-3	CASSSPGRGGEQFF
TRBJ1-2	TRBV4-2	CASSQDVPTANYGYTF
TRBJ1-5	TRBV18	CASSPPGQANQPQHF
TRBJ1-1	TRBV6-6	CASSSTGRTEAFF
TRBJ2-7	TRBV4-1	CASSQLNIYEQYF
TRBJ1-6	TRBV28	CASRQTVYNSPLHF
TRBJ1-2	TRBV5-1	CASSFAAGENGYTF
TRBJ2-2	TRBV29-1	CSASRDPIPNTGELFF
TRBJ1-2	TRBV7-2	CASSPDRGRVGYTF
TRBJ1-4	TRBV5-1	CASSSTGRSGNEKLFF
TRBJ2-2	TRBV28	CASSFRTGRTGELFF
TRBJ1-5	TRBV30	CAWSPGQRNQPQHF
TRBJ2-7	TRBV5-1	CASSSSYEQYF
TRBJ2-7	TRBV29-1	CSVESGQGKVNEQYF
TRBJ2-5	TRBV19	CASSIPGIETQYF
TRBJ2-1	TRBV10-3	CAISGAQEQFF
TRBJ2-7	TRBV5-1	CASSLGVREGPYEQYF
TRBJ2-2	TRBV7-3	CASSSIDTGELFF
TRBJ1-4	TRBV6-5	CASRATWGGVFF
TRBJ2-4	TRBV4-1	CASSQAEFELAKNIQYF
TRBJ1-2	TRBV10-3	CAISGGAVGYGYTF
TRBJ2-7	TRBV5-1	CASSMWGQGTRWDYEQYF
TRBJ2-1	TRBV5-4	CASSQRVGGQGNEQFF